The 28 T cell receptor beta chains in this list originate from one sample, sequenced in a study of PD-1 blockade in classical Hodgkin lymphoma. Assay used: immunoSEQ multiplex PCR; TCRdb lists only in-frame clones, some missing. The sample yields 20,000 to 30,000 clones, around 86% seen once. With no exception, relapse followed autologous stem cell transplantation in all patients, and brentuximab vedotin exposure varied. The specimen comprised peripheral blood mononuclear cells (PBMCs), sampled before the second cycle of nivolumab. The receptors shown here come from a human donor with classical Hodgkin lymphoma.

This rearrangement joins TRBV6-4 to TRBJ2-6; D ambiguous. V was clipped by 2 bases and J by 4 bases, with 9 bases between them. CDR3 length: 15 amino acids. CDR1 and CDR2 from the germline V gene are MRHNA and SNTAGT. DNA for the CDR3: TGTGCCAGCAGTGACCCTTCGGCCGGGGCCAACGTCCTGACTTTC. Translation: CASSDPSAGANVLTF.

The chain employs TRBV10-2 and TRBJ2-7; perhaps TRBD2 as D (5 bases). Looked up from germline, CDR1 is WSHSY and CDR2 is SAAADI. V lost 3 bases and J 3 bases, leaving 18 bases between the germline ends. The CDR3 consists of 16 residues. The CDR3 sequence is CASSDMVPAGGYEQYF. The CDR3 DNA reads as TGCGCCAGCAGTGATATGGTCCCGGCAGGAGGCTACGAGCAGTACTTC.

The chain joins TRBV11-3 to TRBJ2-7; possibly TRBD1 for D (6 bases). Trimming removed 5 bases at V and 6 bases at J, with 14 bases between. This CDR3 is built from 13 residues. From germline, CDR1 is SGHNT and CDR2 YENEEA. The CDR3 spells CASSPPDSLEQYF. CDR3 DNA sequence: TGTGCCAGCAGCCCACCGGACAGCCTCGAGCAGTACTTC.

The chain has TRBV5-1 and TRBJ1-1, with 8 positions matching TRBD1. Germline V gene sequence: CDR1 SGHRS, CDR2 YFSETQ. Trimming removed 4 bases from V and 7 bases from J; junction bases left unmatched: 9. This CDR3 contains 14 residues. The CDR3: CASSMGQVPIEAFF. The DNA of the CDR3 is TGCGCCAGCAGCATGGGACAGGTCCCTATTGAAGCTTTCTTT. The whole variable domain, remainder taken from reference TRBV5-1 and TRBJ1-1, is KAGVTQTPRYLIKTRGQQVTLSCSPISGHRSVSWYQQTPGQGLQFLFEYFSETQRNKGNFPGRFSGRQFSNSRSEMNVSTLELGDSALYLCASSMGQVPIEAFFGQGTRLTVV.

This clone has more than one count but fewer than ten. The chain combines TRBV7-3 with TRBJ2-1, with 9 bases that match TRBD2. The CDR3 loop spans 15 amino acids. The V gene's germline CDR1 is SGHTA and CDR2 FQGTGA. Trimming removed 1 base from V and 9 bases from J; junction bases left unmatched: 7. In nucleotides, the CDR3 is TGTGCCAGCAGCTTAATGGCGGGAGGGGCTTTTGAGCAGTTCTTC. Its translation: CASSLMAGGAFEQFF.

The chain combines TRBV5-6 with TRBJ2-7; D is possibly TRBD1 or TRBD2 (5 bases each). Trimming cost V 4 bases and J 6 bases, with 17 bases left between them. Germline CDR1 is SGHDT and CDR2 is YYEEEE. The CDR3 has 14 residues. CDR3 loop: CASSPAGARVEQYF. CDR3 in DNA: TGTGCCAGCAGCCCGGCCGGGGCTCGGGTCGAGCAGTACTTC. Together with reference TRBV5-6 and TRBJ2-7, the CDR3 gives the full variable domain: DAGVTQSPTHLIKTRGQQVTLRCSPKSGHDTVSWYQQALGQGPQFIFQYYEEEERQRGNFPDRFSGHQFPNYSSELNVNALLLGDSALYLCASSPAGARVEQYFGPGTRLTVT.

The sample holds a few counts of this clone. The J gene is TRBJ1-2, the V gene TRBV10-3, with D possibly being TRBD1 (5 bases). Trimming left V 4 bases short and J 2 bases short, with 11 bases between. Germline values: CDR1 ENHRY, CDR2 SYGVKD. The CDR3 spans 14 residues. DNA for the CDR3: TGTGCCATCAGTGTAGGCGACAGAAACTATGGCTACACCTTC. This gives the protein CAISVGDRNYGYTF.

The CDR3 region has the DNA TGTGCCATCAGTGGCAGTAGGGGGTCTAATGAAAAACTGTTTTTT. Protein: CAISGSRGSNEKLFF. This chain connects TRBV10-3 to TRBJ1-4; TRBD1 might be the D (6 bases). The CDR3 is 15 amino acids. The V end was cut by 4 bases, the J end by 3 bases, with 12 bases between. Germline V gene lookup returns CDR1 ENHRY and CDR2 SYGVKD.

The rearrangement joins TRBV19 to TRBJ2-6, with D uncertain. Trimming stripped 5 bases from V and 1 base from J, with 6 bases between. CDR3 length: 14 amino acids. The germline gives CDR1 LNHDA, CDR2 SQIVND (reference sequence). CDR3 sequence reads: CASSPRSGANVLTF. Written as DNA, the CDR3 is TGTGCCAGTAGTCCACGGTCTGGGGCCAACGTCCTGACTTTC.

V is TRBV27 and J is TRBJ2-5; no definite D call. Near its end, the DNA agrees better with TRBJ2-7, so the J call may be wrong. This CDR3 is 15 amino acids long. Germline loops: CDR1 MNHEY, CDR2 SMNVEV (reference sequence). The chain's CDR3 is CASSSPQRASYEQYF. The CDR3 region has the DNA TGTGCCAGCAGTTCCCCCCAAAGGGCCTCCTACGAGCAGTACTTC.

With respect to this clone: An end of the junction differs from the germline gene, which may be a read error. The chain joins TRBV6-5 to TRBJ1-1; D might be TRBD1 (6 bases). Germline V gene sequence: CDR1 MNHEY, CDR2 SVGAGI. The CDR3 loop spans 14 amino acids. The CDR3 sequence: CASKNPRGNAEAFF. The CDR3 DNA reads TGTGCCAGCAAAAACCCTAGGGGGAACGCTGAAGCTTTCTTT.

This rearrangement joins TRBV27 to TRBJ2-1; TRBD2 is a possible D gene (6 bases). The CDR3 runs to 16 residues. Trimming removed 2 bases at V and 3 bases at J, with 14 bases between. Germline CDR1 is MNHEY and CDR2 is SMNVEV (reference sequence). CDR3 DNA sequence: TGTGCCAGCAGTTTACTAATTAGCGGAGTCTACAATGAGCAGTTCTTC. Protein sequence: CASSLLISGVYNEQFF.

The chain uses TRBV18 and TRBJ2-7; no definite D call. Trimming pared 5 bases from V and 6 bases from J, leaving 14 bases between. CDR1 is KGHSH, CDR2 LQKENI, per germline. The CDR3 spans 13 residues. The CDR3 region is CASSDNFLSEQYF. The CDR3 nucleotides read TGTGCCAGCTCAGATAACTTCTTGAGCGAGCAGTACTTC.

The chain joins TRBV27 to TRBJ2-1, with a possible D match to TRBD2 (5 bases). This CDR3 is built from 14 residues. The V gene's germline CDR1 is MNHEY and CDR2 SMNVEV (reference sequence). The V end was cut by 5 bases, the J end by 7 bases, with 15 bases between. CDR3 sequence: CASSIRPGGNEQFF. CDR3 DNA: TGTGCCAGCAGTATACGGCCGGGCGGGAATGAGCAGTTCTTC.

The chain joins TRBV13 to TRBJ2-1; D is perhaps TRBD2 (6 bases). The V and J ends lost 0 bases and 6 bases respectively, with 6 bases between them. Germline CDR1 and CDR2: PRHDT and FYEKMQ (reference sequence). The CDR3 has 13 amino acids. The CDR3 region is CASSLGEGNEQFF. DNA for the CDR3: TGTGCCAGCAGCTTAGGGGAGGGCAATGAGCAGTTCTTC.

The gene calls are TRBV18 and TRBJ2-7; 9 bases map to TRBD1. The germline V gene has CDR1 KGHSH and CDR2 LQKENI. V lost 5 bases to trimming and J lost 2 bases; unmatched junction nucleotides: 4. The CDR3 loop spans 14 amino acids. The CDR3, as DNA: TGTGCCAGCTCATTGGGACAGGGAACCTACGAGCAGTACTTC. Protein: CASSLGQGTYEQYF.

This rearrangement joins TRBV9 to TRBJ2-7; D possibly corresponds to TRBD2 (5 bases). CDR3 size: 15 residues. Trimming removed 4 bases at V and 3 bases at J, with 17 bases between. Per germline, CDR1 SGDLS and CDR2 YYNGEE. This CDR3 reads CASSPDTGTYYEQYF. The CDR3 region has the DNA TGTGCCAGCAGCCCCGACACGGGAACTTACTACGAGCAGTACTTC.

Worth noting for this clone: Other DNA sequences in the same sample also yield this CDR3. The genes are TRBV29-1 and TRBJ2-3; no clear D gene. The CDR3 is made up of 12 amino acids. V shed 4 bases and J shed 4 bases, with 9 bases lying between them. Germline CDR1 SQVTM, CDR2 ANQGSEA. The CDR3 region is CSVGVAADTQYF. The CDR3 DNA reads as TGCAGCGTTGGAGTAGCCGCAGATACGCAGTATTTT.

The CDR3 sequence: CASSEALSRVNQPQHF. For the CDR3, the DNA is TGTGCCAGCAGTGAAGCGCTTTCCAGGGTCAATCAGCCCCAGCATTTT. The chain joins TRBV2 to TRBJ1-5, with D possibly TRBD1 on 5 matching bases. The CDR3 has 16 residues. V lost 0 bases and J lost 3, with 12 bases in between. In germline, CDR1 is SNHLY, CDR2 FYNNEI.

With regard to this clone: Other DNA sequences within the sample encode an identical CDR3. The chain uses TRBV30 and TRBJ2-2; TRBD2 matches 7 bases. J lost 2 bases, V lost 3 bases, and 6 bases had no gene match. Germline V gene data show CDR1 as GTSNPN and CDR2 as SVGIG (reference sequence). The CDR3 is 15 residues long. The CDR3 sequence is CAWRGGDGNTGELFF. In DNA form, the CDR3 reads TGTGCCTGGAGGGGGGGGGACGGCAACACCGGGGAGCTGTTTTTT.

The rearrangement links TRBV5-1 to TRBJ2-5; TRBD2 might be the D (6 bases). V was trimmed by 7 bases and J by 1 base, leaving 14 bases between them. CDR3 size: 14 residues. Germline CDR1 reads SGHRS; CDR2 reads YFSETQ. CDR3 sequence: CASHRGTTQETQYF. The CDR3 coding sequence is TGCGCCAGCCATCGGGGGACGACCCAAGAGACCCAGTACTTC.

This clone appeared a few times. The chain couples TRBV5-1 to TRBJ2-5; D perhaps matches TRBD1 (5 bases). This CDR3 has 16 residues. Trimming cost V 3 bases and J 1 base, with 16 bases left between them. Germline CDR1 SGHRS, CDR2 YFSETQ. The CDR3 loop is CASSSQRRGLQETQYF. CDR3 nucleotides: TGCGCCAGCAGCTCACAGAGAAGGGGTCTCCAAGAGACCCAGTACTTC.

Notes on this clone: Other DNA sequences of this sample code for an identical CDR3. The chain uses TRBV27 and TRBJ1-1; D is undetermined. CDR3 length equals 14 residues. Trimming stripped 3 bases from V and 0 bases from J, with 8 bases between. Germline loops: CDR1 MNHEY, CDR2 SMNVEV (reference sequence). This chain's CDR3 is CASSLGRLNTEAFF. The CDR3 coding sequence is TGTGCCAGCAGTTTGGGGAGACTGAACACTGAAGCTTTCTTT.

This clone was picked up one time. The gene calls are TRBV6-1 and TRBJ2-5; 8 bases agree with TRBD2. The CDR3 loop spans 15 amino acids. CDR1 is MNHNS, CDR2 SASEGT, per germline. V gave up 4 bases and J gave up 7 bases; unmatched junction bases: 11. The CDR3, as DNA: TGTGCCAGCAGTGGAGGGACTAGTCGGCTCGGGACCCAGTACTTC. Translating gives CASSGGTSRLGTQYF.

The chain has TRBV2 and TRBJ2-5, with a weak D call TRBD1 (6 bases). Germline V lookup: CDR1 SNHLY, CDR2 FYNNEI. Trimming cost V 9 bases and J 3 bases, with 14 bases left between them. The CDR3 runs to 13 residues. CDR3 nucleotides: TGTGCCAGTCAAAAGGACAGCAAAGAGACCCAGTACTTC. This translates into CASQKDSKETQYF.

In its sample, this clone was seen a few times. The chain combines TRBV27 with TRBJ2-6, with D possibly TRBD2 on 5 matching bases. The CDR3 totals 19 residues. Germline values: CDR1 MNHEY, CDR2 SMNVEV (reference sequence). Trimming cost V 6 bases and J 0 bases, with 21 bases left between them. The CDR3 DNA follows: TGTGCCAGCAGAAGAGGTGGTGAGGGATTCTACTCTGGGGCCAACGTCCTGACTTTC. Protein: CASRRGGEGFYSGANVLTF. Drawing the rest from reference TRBV27 and TRBJ2-6, the complete variable domain is EAQVTQNPRYLITVTGKKLTVTCSQNMNHEYMSWYRQDPGLGLRQIYYSMNVEVTDKGDVPEGYKVSRKEKRNFPLILESPSPNQTSLYFCASRRGGEGFYSGANVLTFGAGSRLTVL.

The chain uses TRBV6-5 and TRBJ2-1; D perhaps matches TRBD1 (6 bases). The CDR3 is 14 residues long. Trimming took 6 bases from V and 9 from J, leaving 18 bases between them. Germline CDR1 and CDR2: MNHEY and SVGAGI. DNA for the CDR3: TGTGCCAGCAGACCCTCACAGGGCATCGGTGAGCAGTTCTTC. The encoded protein is CASRPSQGIGEQFF.

The chain is built from TRBV2 and TRBJ2-2, with 7 bases fitting TRBD2. Germline assignment: CDR1 SNHLY and CDR2 FYNNEI. The CDR3 sequence is 15 residues long. Trimming removed 2 bases from V and 6 bases from J; junction bases left unmatched: 6. The DNA for the CDR3 is TGTGCCAGCAGTGAACGCCAGGGAGGGTCCGGGGAGCTGTTTTTT. Its protein product is CASSERQGGSGELFF.